One and the same sample provided the 2 T cell receptor beta chains below, sequenced in a study of monozygotic twins with inflammatory bowel disease. TCRdb reprocessed the 5' RACE reads, with one entry per CDR3 protein and no DNA. The sample has some 190,000 distinct CDR3 sequences. The sequenced sample consisted of blood. The source of these receptors is a human donor with ulcerative colitis or Crohn's disease, or a healthy co-twin of an affected twin (not recorded which).

The chain couples TRBV4-2 to TRBJ2-3. There are 16 residues in the CDR3. Germline V CDR1 and CDR2: LGHNA, YNFKEQ. CDR3: CASSQDKSVGTDTQYF.

J is TRBJ2-7 and V is TRBV9; as DNA is missing, the TRBD2 call by TCRdb cannot be tested. The CDR3 has 13 amino acids. CDR1 is SGDLS and CDR2 is YYNGEE in the germline V gene. CDR3 amino acids: CASSIGLTSEQYF.